This T cell receptor beta chain was recorded in a study of blood T cell repertoires in COVID-19. Profiled with immunoSEQ multiplex PCR; TCRdb holds only in-frame clones, not every one. Of about 89,000 clones listed, 72% are singletons. CDR3 length: 14 residues. The V and J ends lost 5 bases and 7 bases, in that order; junction bases with no gene match: 8. Germline loops: CDR1 SGHKS, CDR2 YYEKEE (reference sequence). This sequence originates from a woman older than 75 with acute or convalescent COVID-19. The specimen sequenced was peripheral blood. V usage is TRBV5-5 and J usage is TRBJ1-4; 7 bases match TRBD1. The CDR3 spells CASRRTGWSEKLFF. In nucleotides, the CDR3 is TGTGCCAGCAGACGGACAGGATGGAGTGAAAAACTGTTTTTT.